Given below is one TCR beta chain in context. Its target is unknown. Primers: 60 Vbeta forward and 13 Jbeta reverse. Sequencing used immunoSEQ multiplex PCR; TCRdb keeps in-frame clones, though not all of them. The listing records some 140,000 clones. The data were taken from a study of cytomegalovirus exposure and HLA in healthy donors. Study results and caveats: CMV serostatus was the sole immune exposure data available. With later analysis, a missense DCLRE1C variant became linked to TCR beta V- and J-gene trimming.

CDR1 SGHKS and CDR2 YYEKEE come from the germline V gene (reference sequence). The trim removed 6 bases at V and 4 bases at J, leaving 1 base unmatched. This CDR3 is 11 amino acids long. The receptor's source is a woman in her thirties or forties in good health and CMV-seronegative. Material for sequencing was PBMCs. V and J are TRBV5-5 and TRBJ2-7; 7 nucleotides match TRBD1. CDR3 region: CASNRGYEQYV. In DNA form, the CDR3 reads TGTGCCAGCAACAGGGGATACGAGCAGTACGTC.